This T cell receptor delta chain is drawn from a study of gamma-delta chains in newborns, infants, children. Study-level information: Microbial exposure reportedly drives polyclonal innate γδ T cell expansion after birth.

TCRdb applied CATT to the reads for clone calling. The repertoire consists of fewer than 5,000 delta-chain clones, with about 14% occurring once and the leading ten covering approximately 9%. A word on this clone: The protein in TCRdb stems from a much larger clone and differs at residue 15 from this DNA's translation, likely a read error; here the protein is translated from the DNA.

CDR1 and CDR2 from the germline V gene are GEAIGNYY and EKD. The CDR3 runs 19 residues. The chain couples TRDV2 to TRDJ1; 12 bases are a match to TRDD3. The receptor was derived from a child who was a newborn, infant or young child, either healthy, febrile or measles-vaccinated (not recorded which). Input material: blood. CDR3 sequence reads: CACDTLTGGYFPYTYKLIF. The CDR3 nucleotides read TGTGCCTGTGACACCCTGACTGGGGGATACTTCCCCTACACCTATAAACTCATCTTT.